These 17 T cell receptor beta chains originate from one sample sequenced in a study of T cell changes during pregnancy in multiple sclerosis. This table comes from immunoSEQ multiplex PCR, and its TCRdb copy is limited to in-frame clones, with some not included. The table lists more than 80,000 clones, around 90% of them singletons. The sample was peripheral blood, taken after pregnancy. Every receptor here comes from a female donor with multiple sclerosis, enrolled in a pregnancy study.

This clone has a single count. The chain carries TRBV6-5 and TRBJ2-5; the D gene is possibly TRBD1 (6 bases). The CDR3 runs to 15 residues. V lost 0 bases and J 3 bases, leaving 11 bases between the germline ends. The germline gives CDR1 MNHEY, CDR2 SVGAGI. The DNA of the CDR3 is TGTGCCAGCAGTTACTCGTGGGGGCGGGAAGAGACCCAGTACTTC. It is translated as CASSYSWGREETQYF.

This clone was counted a few times. J is TRBJ1-1 and V is TRBV10-3, with TRBD1 as a possible D gene (5 bases). CDR3 length equals 12 residues. The V and J ends lost 7 bases and 4 bases respectively, with 10 bases between them. The V gene's germline CDR1 is ENHRY and CDR2 SYGVKD. The CDR3 coding sequence is TGTGCCATCAAAGGGGTCACCACTGAAGCTTTCTTT. Protein product: CAIKGVTTEAFF.

The chain couples TRBV5-6 to TRBJ2-3; no definite D call. Germline V gives CDR1 SGHDT, CDR2 YYEEEE. The V and J ends lost 4 bases and 0 bases respectively, with 6 bases between them. CDR3 length: 13 residues. As DNA, the CDR3 is TGTGCCAGCAGCCCGACTAGCACAGATACGCAGTATTTT. Protein sequence: CASSPTSTDTQYF.

This chain connects TRBV5-4 to TRBJ1-1; a weak D match, TRBD1 (5 bases). CDR3 size: 12 residues. Germline V gene data show CDR1 as SGHNT and CDR2 as YYREEE (reference sequence). V was pared by 2 bases and J by 5 bases, with 7 bases between. As DNA, the CDR3 is TGTGCCAGCAGCTTCGCAGGGACTGAAGCTTTCTTT. This encodes CASSFAGTEAFF. Full variable domain (missing parts from reference TRBV5-4 and TRBJ1-1): ETGVTQSPTHLIKTRGQQVTLRCSSQSGHNTVSWYQQALGQGPQFIFQYYREEENGRGNFPPRFSGLQFPNYSSELNVNALELDDSALYLCASSFAGTEAFFGQGTRLTVV.

The chain employs TRBV19 and TRBJ2-2; D is unresolved. Trimming removed 7 bases from V and 0 bases from J, with 12 bases in between. The CDR3 totals 15 residues. From germline, CDR1 is LNHDA and CDR2 SQIVND (reference sequence). The CDR3 is CASNEPRSNTGELFF. CDR3 nucleotides: TGTGCCAGTAACGAACCGAGATCGAACACCGGGGAGCTGTTTTTT.

The chain joins TRBV29-1 to TRBJ2-3; 9 bases fit TRBD1. Germline trimming cut 4 bases from V and 0 bases from J; bases unmatched to any gene: 2. Germline CDR1 reads SQVTM; CDR2 reads ANQGSEA. This CDR3 spans 14 amino acids. CDR3 DNA: TGCAGCGTTGGAGGACAGGGGAGCACAGATACGCAGTATTTT. Translating gives CSVGGQGSTDTQYF.

V gene TRBV29-1 combines with J gene TRBJ1-1; TRBD1 might be the D (5 bases). The V end lost 5 bases, the J end lost 2 bases, and 9 bases lay between the germline ends. CDR1 SQVTM and CDR2 ANQGSEA come from the germline V gene. The CDR3 totals 12 residues. DNA of the CDR3: TGCAGCGTTCACAGGAGTAACACTGAAGCTTTCTTT. Protein: CSVHRSNTEAFF. Full variable domain (missing parts from reference TRBV29-1 and TRBJ1-1): SAVISQKPSRDICQRGTSLTIQCQVDSQVTMMFWYRQQPGQSLTLIATANQGSEATYESGFVIDKFPISRPNLTFSTLTVSNMSPEDSSIYLCSVHRSNTEAFFGQGTRLTVV.

CDR3 nucleotide sequence: TGTGCCAGCAGTTTATCGACAGGGAGGAATGAGCAGTTCTTC. Protein sequence: CASSLSTGRNEQFF. This chain uses TRBV6-5 with TRBJ2-1; TRBD1 might be the D (7 bases). CDR1 is MNHEY and CDR2 is SVGAGI in the germline V gene. The CDR3 loop spans 14 amino acids. The V end lost 4 bases, the J end lost 7 bases, and 14 bases lay between the germline ends.

The CDR3 DNA reads TGTGCCAGCTCACCACTAACAGCCTATAACTATGGCTACACCTTC. It encodes CASSPLTAYNYGYTF. The chain combines TRBV18 with TRBJ1-2; D unclear. CDR1 KGHSH and CDR2 LQKENI come from the germline V gene. Deletions cut 1 base from V and 1 base from J, with 10 bases between. The CDR3 has 15 amino acids.

The chain joins TRBV4-1 to TRBJ1-1, with D perhaps matching TRBD1 (6 bases). Looked up from germline, CDR1 is MGHRA and CDR2 is YSYEKL. Between the trimmed V and J ends, which lost 4 bases and 3 bases, there was a span of 12 bases. This CDR3 comprises 14 residues. As DNA, the CDR3 is TGCGCCAGCAGCCCAGCAGGGGTGCACACTGAAGCTTTCTTT. This codes for CASSPAGVHTEAFF.

The chain carries TRBV7-8 and TRBJ2-7; the match to TRBD1 covers 8 bases. This CDR3 comprises 14 residues. Germline trimming cut 2 bases from V and 2 bases from J; bases unmatched to any gene: 2. The V gene's germline CDR1 is SGHVS and CDR2 FQNEAQ. The DNA for the CDR3 is TGTGCCAGCAGCTTACTGGGACAGGCCTACGAGCAGTACTTC. This gives the protein CASSLLGQAYEQYF.

The chain links TRBV9 to TRBJ2-2, with D possibly matching TRBD1 (6 bases). Trimming shortened V by 0 bases and J by 1 base, and 7 bases separated the two germline ends. Germline V gives CDR1 SGDLS, CDR2 YYNGEE. This CDR3 spans 15 amino acids. CDR3 loop: CASSVEQGNTGELFF. CDR3 bases: TGTGCCAGCAGCGTAGAACAGGGGAACACCGGGGAGCTGTTTTTT.

This clone has just a few counts. This chain links TRBV6-1 with TRBJ1-2, with 10 bases that match TRBD1. Germline V gene data show CDR1 as MNHNS and CDR2 as SASEGT. The trim removed 2 bases at V and 4 bases at J, leaving 13 bases unmatched. The CDR3 loop spans 18 amino acids. The CDR3: CASSERRFPGQGPYGYTF. For the CDR3, the DNA is TGTGCCAGCAGTGAAAGAAGATTCCCGGGACAGGGGCCCTATGGCTACACCTTC.

V is TRBV7-2 and J is TRBJ2-1; possible D gene TRBD2, 6 bases. Germline V gene data show CDR1 as SGHTA and CDR2 as FQGNSA. Trimming pared 1 base from V and 2 bases from J, leaving 6 bases between. The CDR3 totals 14 residues. The CDR3 loop reads CASSLGLAYNEQFF. The CDR3 nucleotides read TGTGCCAGCAGCTTAGGACTAGCCTACAATGAGCAGTTCTTC.

This sequence joins TRBV20-1 and TRBJ2-5; maybe TRBD1 (5 bases). This CDR3 spans 11 amino acids. Germline V lookup: CDR1 DFQATT, CDR2 SNEGSKA (reference sequence). V was pared by 6 bases and J by 3 bases, with 8 bases between. The CDR3 DNA follows: TGCAGTGCGCTAGGGGAAGAGACCCAGTACTTC. Its protein is CSALGEETQYF.

CDR3 DNA: TGTGCCAGCACCCGACAGGGGATAAGCAATCAGCCCCAGCATTTT. Protein: CASTRQGISNQPQHF. The chain has TRBV6-1 and TRBJ1-5; 8 bases agree with TRBD1. This CDR3 comprises 15 residues. Germline V gives CDR1 MNHNS, CDR2 SASEGT. V shed 7 bases, J shed 1 base, and the junction held 6 bases outside the gene matches.

CDR3 in amino acids: CASSPIGGYEQYF. The CDR3 DNA sequence: TGTGCCAGCAGCCCCATCGGGGGCTACGAGCAGTACTTC. This sequence joins TRBV11-2 and TRBJ2-7, with TRBD2 as a possible D gene (6 bases). Germline loops: CDR1 SGHAT, CDR2 FQNNGV. The CDR3 spans 13 residues. V shed 5 bases and J shed 3 bases, with 11 bases lying between them. The full variable domain, rest sourced from reference TRBV11-2 and TRBJ2-7, is EAGVAQSPRYKIIEKRQSVAFWCNPISGHATLYWYQQILGQGPKLLIQFQNNGVVDDSQLPKDRFSAERLKGVDSTLKIQPAKLEDSAVYLCASSPIGGYEQYFGPGTRLTVT.